The 12 T cell receptor beta chains presented below share a single source sample, sequenced in a study of shared clonotypes between healthy human individuals. Assay: immunoSEQ multiplex PCR; the TCRdb copy retains only in-frame clones and omits some. The sample consists of about 490,000 clones, approximately 79% of them appearing once. Sequencing input: PBMCs. All receptors derive from a woman in her forties in good health. Some clones in this sample may be carry-over from other donors' samples.

This clone was picked up one time. V and J are TRBV7-2 and TRBJ2-2; D gene ambiguous. This CDR3 is built from 12 residues. Germline assignment: CDR1 SGHTA and CDR2 FQGNSA. Trimming shortened V by 2 bases and J by 4 bases, and 2 bases separated the two germline ends. CDR3 coding DNA: TGTGCCAGCAGCTTAATCACCGGGGAGCTGTTTTTT. It is translated as CASSLITGELFF.

The chain employs TRBV10-3 and TRBJ1-4, with TRBD1 matching 7 bases. The CDR3 has 14 amino acids. Losses at the gene ends were 2 bases for V and 6 bases for J; bases not matched to a gene: 3. In germline, CDR1 is ENHRY, CDR2 SYGVKD. The CDR3 nucleotides are TGTGCCATCAGTGAGGAGGGGGCGGATGAAAAACTGTTTTTT. Translating it yields CAISEEGADEKLFF.

The rearrangement joins TRBV27 to TRBJ2-7; unclear D gene. CDR3 length equals 11 residues. Trimming took off 5 bases at V and 2 bases at J, with 4 bases between the two ends. The germline V gene encodes CDR1 MNHEY and CDR2 SMNVEV (reference sequence). Here the CDR3 reads CASSTAYEQYF. The CDR3 DNA reads TGTGCCAGCAGTACCGCCTACGAGCAGTACTTC.

The V and J genes are TRBV4-2 and TRBJ2-3; 9 positions match TRBD2. The germline V gene has CDR1 LGHNA and CDR2 YNFKEQ. The CDR3 loop spans 17 amino acids. The V gene end was trimmed by 5 bases and the J gene end by 0 bases; junction bases not matched to a gene: 9. CDR3 DNA: TGTGCCAGCAGCTTACTAGCGGGCATTACTAGCACAGATACGCAGTATTTT. As protein: CASSLLAGITSTDTQYF.

This chain connects TRBV11-2 to TRBJ2-1, with D tentatively TRBD2 (5 bases). Germline loops: CDR1 SGHAT, CDR2 FQNNGV. Trimming took 5 bases from V and 0 from J, leaving 14 bases between them. The CDR3 contains 16 residues. The CDR3 here is CASSKISGSSYNEQFF. The CDR3 DNA reads TGTGCCAGCAGCAAAATCAGCGGAAGCTCCTACAATGAGCAGTTCTTC.

The chain couples TRBV27 to TRBJ2-1; the match to TRBD2 covers 14 bases. With V trimmed by 5 bases and J by 5 bases, 2 bases remained unmatched. CDR1 MNHEY and CDR2 SMNVEV come from the germline V gene (reference sequence). The CDR3 length is 15 residues. DNA of the CDR3: TGTGCCAGCAGTCTGGGACTAGCGGGAGACAATGAGCAGTTCTTC. Encoded protein: CASSLGLAGDNEQFF.

This clone has only one observation. This chain connects TRBV6-1 to TRBJ1-5; D might be TRBD1 (6 bases). This CDR3 spans 14 amino acids. The V end lost 1 base, the J end lost 5 bases, and 9 bases lay between the germline ends. Germline CDR1 and CDR2: MNHNS and SASEGT. The CDR3 loop reads CASSEEWTDQPQHF. CDR3 in DNA: TGTGCCAGCAGTGAAGAGTGGACAGATCAGCCCCAGCATTTT.

J is TRBJ2-7 and V is TRBV28; D gene unclear. V was trimmed by 3 bases and J by 4 bases, leaving 13 bases between them. CDR3 length: 14 residues. Germline V gene data show CDR1 as MDHEN and CDR2 as SYDVKM. The CDR3: CASSFPQKPYEQYF. The CDR3 DNA reads as TGTGCCAGCAGTTTTCCCCAGAAACCATACGAGCAGTACTTC.

This clone was recorded at least ten times. This sequence joins TRBV19 and TRBJ2-5, with 16 nucleotides matching TRBD2. The germline V gene encodes CDR1 LNHDA and CDR2 SQIVND (reference sequence). CDR3 length: 16 amino acids. V shed 4 bases and J 4 bases; nucleotides not matched to a gene: 3. This CDR3 reads CASSSGTSGRGETQYF. The DNA for the CDR3 is TGTGCCAGTAGTAGCGGGACTAGCGGGAGGGGAGAGACCCAGTACTTC. The variable domain in full, completed from reference TRBV19 and TRBJ2-5, reads DGGITQSPKYLFRKEGQNVTLSCEQNLNHDAMYWYRQDPGQGLRLIYYSQIVNDFQKGDIAEGYSVSREKKESFPLTVTSAQKNPTAFYLCASSSGTSGRGETQYFGPGTRLLVL.

This clone was observed a handful of times. J is TRBJ1-3 and V is TRBV5-5, with a weak D call TRBD1 (5 bases). The V gene lost 4 bases and the J gene lost 0 bases, with 14 bases spanning the gap. Germline V gene sequence: CDR1 SGHKS, CDR2 YYEKEE (reference sequence). The CDR3 extends over 16 amino acids. The CDR3 is CASSLRDGVSGNTIYF. Written as DNA, the CDR3 is TGTGCCAGCAGCCTCCGGGACGGGGTCTCTGGAAACACCATATATTTT.

This chain connects TRBV7-6 to TRBJ1-4, with D tentatively TRBD1 (6 bases). The CDR3 loop spans 15 amino acids. The germline V and J ends were trimmed by 5 bases and 4 bases, with 14 bases remaining between them. CDR1 and CDR2 from the germline V gene are SGHVS and FNYEAQ. The CDR3 is CASSTRQAGNEKLFF. For the CDR3, the DNA is TGTGCCAGCAGCACCAGACAGGCTGGTAATGAAAAACTGTTTTTT.

The chain is built from TRBV28 and TRBJ1-2; 8 bases map to TRBD1. The CDR3 length is 13 residues. CDR1 is MDHEN and CDR2 is SYDVKM in the germline V gene. After removal of 6 bases from V and 8 bases from J, the junction contained 8 bases not matched to a gene. The CDR3 is CASSWDRTGGYTF. Here the CDR3 DNA reads TGTGCCAGCAGCTGGGACAGGACAGGCGGCTACACCTTC.